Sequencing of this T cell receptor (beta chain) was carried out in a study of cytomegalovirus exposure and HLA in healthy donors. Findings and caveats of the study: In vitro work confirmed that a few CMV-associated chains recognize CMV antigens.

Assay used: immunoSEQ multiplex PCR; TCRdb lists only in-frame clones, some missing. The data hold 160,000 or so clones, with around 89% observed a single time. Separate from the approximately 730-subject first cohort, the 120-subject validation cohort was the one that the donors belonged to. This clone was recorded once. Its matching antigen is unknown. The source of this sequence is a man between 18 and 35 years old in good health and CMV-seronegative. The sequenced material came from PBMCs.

CDR3 bases: TGTGCCAGCAGCTTAGTGGAGCGGGAGGGAAACAATGAGCAGTTCTTC. Translation gives CASSLVEREGNNEQFF. The rearrangement uses TRBV7-2 and TRBJ2-1; 10 bases line up with TRBD2. J lost 5 bases, V lost 1 base, and 5 bases had no gene match. The germline V gene encodes CDR1 SGHTA and CDR2 FQGNSA. The CDR3 is 16 amino acids.